These 27 T cell receptor beta chains share one sample of origin, sequenced in a study of cytomegalovirus exposure and HLA in healthy donors. PCR was performed using 60 Vbeta and 13 Jbeta primers. TCRdb's table, derived via immunoSEQ multiplex PCR, lists solely in-frame clones and lacks some. Of under 200,000 clones listed, around three quarters are singletons. The sequenced material came from PBMCs. These receptors originate from a man in his forties in good health and CMV-seronegative.

The chain combines TRBV4-3 with TRBJ1-2; D unclear. Trimming cost V 1 base and J 8 bases, with 14 bases left between them. The CDR3 runs to 14 residues. The germline V gene encodes CDR1 LGHNA and CDR2 YSLEER. In DNA, the CDR3 is TGCGCCAGCAGCCAAGGCACAGCCTCGGAAGGCTACACCTTC. This codes for CASSQGTASEGYTF.

This clone was detected once. The chain links TRBV5-1 to TRBJ1-3, with TRBD1 matching over 12 bases. Germline CDR1 is SGHRS and CDR2 is YFSETQ. V shed 4 bases and J 4 bases; nucleotides not matched to a gene: 3. There are 15 residues in the CDR3. The CDR3 is CASSRDRGLGNTIYF. For the CDR3, the DNA is TGCGCCAGCAGCCGGGACAGGGGGCTAGGAAACACCATATATTTT.

This clone was seen just once. J is TRBJ1-4 and V is TRBV6-1; a weak D match, TRBD1 (6 bases). The CDR3 spans 11 residues. The V end lost 3 bases, the J end lost 10 bases, and 6 bases lay between the germline ends. Germline CDR1 MNHNS, CDR2 SASEGT. Here the CDR3 reads CASSEDRKLFF. The CDR3 DNA follows: TGTGCCAGCAGTGAGGACAGAAAACTGTTTTTT.

In DNA, the CDR3 is TGTGCCATCAGTGAGTCTGGGGCAGGGGGAAACACTGAAGCTTTCTTT. Translation: CAISESGAGGNTEAFF. The chain couples TRBV10-3 to TRBJ1-1, with 7 bases aligning to TRBD1. Germline CDR1 reads ENHRY; CDR2 reads SYGVKD. Germline trimming cut 0 bases from V and 2 bases from J; bases unmatched to any gene: 6. The CDR3 has 16 amino acids.

The table lists this clone with a count of one. The J gene is TRBJ1-5, the V gene TRBV18; perhaps TRBD1 as D (5 bases). The V end lost 0 bases, the J end lost 0 bases, and 6 bases lay between the germline ends. Per the germline V gene, CDR1 is KGHSH and CDR2 is LQKENI. The CDR3 runs 15 residues. In DNA form, the CDR3 reads TGTGCCAGCTCACCACCGGGGGGTAGCAATCAGCCCCAGCATTTT. This sequence encodes CASSPPGGSNQPQHF.

This chain links TRBV7-8 with TRBJ1-3, with D tentatively TRBD1 (5 bases). The CDR3 length is 17 residues. The germline V and J ends were trimmed by 3 bases and 3 bases, with 18 bases remaining between them. In germline, CDR1 is SGHVS, CDR2 FQNEAQ. This CDR3 reads CASSLGLGNAFGNTIYF. The CDR3 DNA sequence: TGTGCCAGCAGCTTGGGACTGGGGAATGCATTTGGAAACACCATATATTTT.

The CDR3 region is CASSRRGNEQFF. The CDR3 DNA sequence: TGTGCCAGCAGTCGACGAGGCAATGAGCAGTTCTTC. This chain uses TRBV7-2 with TRBJ2-1; D call uncertain. CDR3 size: 12 residues. The germline V and J ends were trimmed by 6 bases and 6 bases, with 9 bases remaining between them. CDR1 is SGHTA, CDR2 FQGNSA, per germline.

The chain combines TRBV7-2 with TRBJ2-5, with 8 bases identical to TRBD2. This CDR3 comprises 15 residues. Trimming cost V 5 bases and J 4 bases; bases outside gene matches: 9. CDR1 is SGHTA and CDR2 is FQGNSA in the germline V gene. The CDR3 protein is CASSTSTGGVETQYF. In DNA form, the CDR3 reads TGTGCCAGCAGCACTTCAACGGGGGGGGTAGAGACCCAGTACTTC.

The V and J genes are TRBV23-1 and TRBJ1-2; D gene uncertain. TRBV23-1 is given ORF status, its function remaining uncertain. The CDR3 is 12 residues long. Trimming pared 3 bases from V and 2 bases from J, leaving 4 bases between. The CDR3 DNA sequence: TGCGCCAGCAGTCAGACAAACTATGGCTACACCTTC. Translating it yields CASSQTNYGYTF.

The chain carries TRBV27 and TRBJ2-1, with TRBD2 matching over 11 bases. The CDR3 loop spans 15 amino acids. After removal of 3 bases from V and 7 bases from J, the junction contained 5 bases not matched to a gene. CDR1 and CDR2 (germline): MNHEY, SMNVEV (reference sequence). In nucleotides, the CDR3 is TGTGCCAGCAGTTTCGGACTAGCGGGTTCAAATGAGCAGTTCTTC. Residues: CASSFGLAGSNEQFF.

The table lists this clone with a count of one. This chain joins TRBV7-8 and TRBJ2-3, with D possibly TRBD2 on 7 matching bases. In germline, CDR1 is SGHVS, CDR2 FQNEAQ. Trimming shortened V by 0 bases and J by 6 bases, and 16 bases separated the two germline ends. The CDR3 is 16 residues long. The CDR3 loop reads CASSLARAGATDTQYF. DNA of the CDR3: TGTGCCAGCAGCTTAGCGCGGGCGGGGGCTACCGATACGCAGTATTTT.

This clone was seen only once. The chain employs TRBV9 and TRBJ2-7; 7 positions agree with TRBD2. This CDR3 is built from 14 residues. V trimming: 0 bases; J trimming: 6 bases; junction bases outside the gene matches: 6. The germline V gene has CDR1 SGDLS and CDR2 YYNGEE. The CDR3 here is CASSVVASGVEQYF. CDR3 DNA: TGTGCCAGCAGCGTAGTGGCTAGCGGTGTCGAGCAGTACTTC.

CDR3 protein: CASSYSLGVAKNIQYF. The DNA of the CDR3 is TGTGCCAGCAGTTATTCCCTAGGGGTAGCCAAAAACATTCAGTACTTC. J is TRBJ2-4 and V is TRBV6-5, with D tentatively TRBD1 (5 bases). Germline V gene lookup returns CDR1 MNHEY and CDR2 SVGAGI. Trimming removed 3 bases from V and 0 bases from J, with 12 bases in between. The CDR3 has 16 residues.

This chain connects TRBV5-4 to TRBJ1-1; 10 nucleotides match TRBD1. This CDR3 spans 15 amino acids. Trimming removed 3 bases from V and 5 bases from J; junction bases left unmatched: 7. The germline V gene encodes CDR1 SGHNT and CDR2 YYREEE (reference sequence). CDR3 nucleotides: TGTGCCAGCAGCTACCGTGACAGGGGGCGTACTGAAGCTTTCTTT. Translation gives CASSYRDRGRTEAFF.

A single count supports this clone. The chain links TRBV7-9 to TRBJ2-5, with 10 bases identical to TRBD2. CDR1 SEHNR and CDR2 FQNEAQ come from the germline V gene (reference sequence). The CDR3 contains 15 residues. Unmatched junction bases numbered 6, after V lost 3 bases and J lost 5 bases. In DNA form, the CDR3 reads TGTGCCAGCAGCTTGGGAATAGCGGGAGGTGAGACCCAGTACTTC. Amino acid sequence: CASSLGIAGGETQYF.

This clone appeared a single time. The rearrangement uses TRBV6-5 and TRBJ2-7; TRBD2 is a possible D gene (5 bases). V dropped 2 bases and J dropped 0 bases, with 11 bases sitting between them. This CDR3 has 15 residues. Per the germline V gene, CDR1 is MNHEY and CDR2 is SVGAGI. The CDR3 protein is CASSYDGSGSYEQYF. The DNA of the CDR3 is TGTGCCAGCAGTTACGATGGAAGCGGCTCCTACGAGCAGTACTTC.

V usage is TRBV7-2 and J usage is TRBJ2-7; 9 nucleotides match TRBD1. Trimming took 3 bases from V and 0 from J; bases not matched to a gene: 6. The CDR3 runs 16 residues. The V gene's germline CDR1 is SGHTA and CDR2 FQGNSA. The CDR3 reads CASSLGDRASSYEQYF. CDR3 nucleotides: TGTGCCAGCAGCTTGGGGGACAGGGCAAGCTCCTACGAGCAGTACTTC.

The chain links TRBV30 to TRBJ2-7; 7 bases match TRBD2. The CDR3 length is 16 residues. Germline V gene sequence: CDR1 GTSNPN, CDR2 SVGIG (reference sequence). V gave up 5 bases and J gave up 2 bases; unmatched junction bases: 15. This chain's CDR3 is CAWGGGVAGRAYEQYF. The CDR3 DNA is TGTGCCTGGGGTGGGGGGGTCGCCGGGCGGGCCTACGAGCAGTACTTC.

Here the CDR3 reads CASTIAGTGAYEQYF. Here the CDR3 DNA reads TGTGCCAGCACCATCGCCGGGACAGGGGCGTACGAGCAGTACTTC. This sequence joins TRBV5-6 and TRBJ2-7; 10 nucleotides agree with TRBD1. The trim removed 6 bases at V and 4 bases at J, leaving 10 bases unmatched. Germline CDR1 SGHDT, CDR2 YYEEEE. The length of the CDR3 is 15 residues.

The chain has TRBV29-1 and TRBJ2-5, with D possibly being TRBD1 (7 bases). Germline loops: CDR1 SQVTM, CDR2 ANQGSEA. V dropped 7 bases and J dropped 5 bases, with 20 bases sitting between them. This CDR3 region has 14 residues. CDR3 protein: CSGRNRGGGETQYF. The CDR3 coding sequence is TGCAGCGGTCGAAACAGGGGTGGAGGGGAGACCCAGTACTTC. Combining the CDR3 with reference TRBV29-1 and TRBJ2-5 gives the whole variable domain SAVISQKPSRDICQRGTSLTIQCQVDSQVTMMFWYRQQPGQSLTLIATANQGSEATYESGFVIDKFPISRPNLTFSTLTVSNMSPEDSSIYLCSGRNRGGGETQYFGPGTRLLVL.

The genes are TRBV18 and TRBJ1-4, with D tentatively TRBD1 (5 bases). V was shortened by 0 bases and J by 6 bases, with 11 bases between the two germline ends. The CDR3 is 15 amino acids. The germline gives CDR1 KGHSH, CDR2 LQKENI. CDR3 coding DNA: TGTGCCAGCTCACCACCGACGGGGGTTTATGAAAAACTGTTTTTT. Translated: CASSPPTGVYEKLFF.

V gene TRBV19 combines with J gene TRBJ1-5; weak D call: TRBD1 (5 bases). Germline CDR1 reads LNHDA; CDR2 reads SQIVND (reference sequence). The CDR3 covers 16 residues. The V and J ends lost 3 bases and 2 bases respectively, with 14 bases between them. The CDR3 bases are TGTGCCAGTAGTATTTGGGTTCGGGGGGGCAATCAGCCCCAGCATTTT. This codes for CASSIWVRGGNQPQHF.

This chain links TRBV6-5 with TRBJ2-3, with D uncertain. Germline CDR1 is MNHEY and CDR2 is SVGAGI. Trimming removed 6 bases at V and 2 bases at J, with 12 bases between. CDR3 length: 14 residues. The CDR3 here is CASSSGQHTDTQYF. The CDR3 bases are TGTGCCAGCAGCTCTGGGCAGCACACAGATACGCAGTATTTT.

The genes are TRBV7-2 and TRBJ2-7; TRBD2 aligns across 9 bases. Germline V gene lookup returns CDR1 SGHTA and CDR2 FQGNSA. V shed 4 bases, J shed 2 bases, and the junction held 3 bases outside the gene matches. This CDR3 has 14 amino acids. The CDR3 coding sequence is TGTGCCAGCAGCTCGACTAGCGGACCCTACGAGCAGTACTTC. Amino acid sequence: CASSSTSGPYEQYF.

This chain joins TRBV6-6 and TRBJ1-4, with 9 bases identical to TRBD1. Germline-derived CDR1 and CDR2 are MNHNY and SVGAGI (reference sequence). V shed 7 bases and J 5 bases; nucleotides not matched to a gene: 5. The CDR3 has 14 residues. The CDR3 DNA is TGTGCCAGCATCAGGGACAGGGCCAATGAAAAACTGTTTTTT. Amino acid sequence: CASIRDRANEKLFF.

CDR3 region: CASSELRDTADSGNTIYF. The CDR3 DNA reads as TGTGCCAGCAGTGAGCTCCGGGACACAGCAGACTCTGGAAACACCATATATTTT. The chain couples TRBV2 to TRBJ1-3; TRBD1 might be the D (6 bases). Germline loops: CDR1 SNHLY, CDR2 FYNNEI. CDR3 length equals 18 residues. Trimming pared 3 bases from V and 0 bases from J, leaving 18 bases between.

A few counts support this clone. This rearrangement joins TRBV9 to TRBJ1-1, with a tentative D call TRBD1 (5 bases). The CDR3 spans 14 residues. Germline V gene lookup returns CDR1 SGDLS and CDR2 YYNGEE. V dropped 4 bases and J dropped 0 bases, with 10 bases sitting between them. The CDR3 reads CASSPGGVNTEAFF. In nucleotides, the CDR3 is TGTGCCAGCAGCCCCGGGGGTGTGAACACTGAAGCTTTCTTT.